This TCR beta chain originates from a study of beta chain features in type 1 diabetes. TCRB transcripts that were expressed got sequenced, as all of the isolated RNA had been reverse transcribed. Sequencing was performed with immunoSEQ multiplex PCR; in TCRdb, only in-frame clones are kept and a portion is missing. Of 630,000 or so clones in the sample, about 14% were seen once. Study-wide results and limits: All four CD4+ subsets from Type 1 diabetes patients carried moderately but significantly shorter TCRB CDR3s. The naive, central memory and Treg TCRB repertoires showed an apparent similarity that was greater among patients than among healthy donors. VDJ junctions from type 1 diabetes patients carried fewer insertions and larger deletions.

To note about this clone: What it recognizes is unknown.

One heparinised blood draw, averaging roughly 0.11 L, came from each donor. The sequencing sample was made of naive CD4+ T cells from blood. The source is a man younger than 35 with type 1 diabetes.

The CDR3 reads CASRRTGPNTEAFF. The CDR3 DNA follows: TGCGCCAGCCGTAGGACAGGGCCGAACACTGAAGCTTTCTTT. The rearrangement uses TRBV5-1 and TRBJ1-1, with 8 bases lining up with TRBD1. Per germline, CDR1 SGHRS and CDR2 YFSETQ. This CDR3 contains 14 residues. With V trimmed by 7 bases and J by 1 base, 6 bases remained unmatched.